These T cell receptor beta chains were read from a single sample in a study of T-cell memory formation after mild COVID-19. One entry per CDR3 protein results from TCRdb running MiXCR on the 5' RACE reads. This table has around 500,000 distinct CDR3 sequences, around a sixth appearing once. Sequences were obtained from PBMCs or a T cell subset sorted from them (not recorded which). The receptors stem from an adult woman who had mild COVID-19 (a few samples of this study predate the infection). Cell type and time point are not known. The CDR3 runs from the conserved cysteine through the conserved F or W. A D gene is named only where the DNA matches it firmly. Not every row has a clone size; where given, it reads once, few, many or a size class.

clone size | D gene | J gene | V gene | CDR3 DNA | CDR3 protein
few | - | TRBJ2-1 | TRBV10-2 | TGCGCCAGCAGTGACTCGAGGGCCGGGAATGAGCAGTTCTTC | CASSDSRAGNEQFF
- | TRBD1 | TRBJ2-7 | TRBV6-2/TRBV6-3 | TGTGCCAGCAGTCCAATTGGACAGGGGGTCTACGAGCAGTACTTC | CASSPIGQGVYEQYF
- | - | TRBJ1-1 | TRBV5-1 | TGCGCCAGCAGCTTGGGTTATGCAGAGATGAACACTGAAGCTTTCTTT | CASSLGYAEMNTEAFF
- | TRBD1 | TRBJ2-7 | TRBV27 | TGTGCCAGCCGCTGGACAGGGGTCCCCTACGAGCAGTACTTC | CASRWTGVPYEQYF
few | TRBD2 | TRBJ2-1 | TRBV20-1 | TGCAGTGCGAGGACTAGCGGGAGAGGTGAGCAGTTCTTC | CSARTSGRGEQFF
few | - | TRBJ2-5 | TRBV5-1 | TGCGCCAGCAGTCGGCAGTCAACTCTCCAAGAGACCCAGTACTTC | CASSRQSTLQETQYF
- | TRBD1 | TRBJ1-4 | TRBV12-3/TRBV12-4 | TGTGCCAGCAGTTTGGGGACAGGGAAACGGCTCAATGAAAAACTGTTTTTT | CASSLGTGKRLNEKLFF
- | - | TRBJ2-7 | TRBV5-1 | TGCGCCAGCAGCTCGCCCGAGCAGTACTTC | CASSSPEQYF
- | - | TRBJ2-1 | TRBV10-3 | TGTGCCATCACCGATCTAGGTAAGGGTGAGCAGTTCTTC | CAITDLGKGEQFF
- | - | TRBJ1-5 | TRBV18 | TGTGCCAGCTCACCGGAGGGGCTGACTAGCAATCAGCCCCAGCATTTT | CASSPEGLTSNQPQHF
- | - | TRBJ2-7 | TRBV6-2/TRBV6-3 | TGTGCCAGCAGTTACCCCCGGCGGGGGCGATCCTACGAGCAGTACTTC | CASSYPRRGRSYEQYF
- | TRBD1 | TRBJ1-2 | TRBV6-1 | TGTGCCAGCAGTGATTTGACAGGGAGCGGTCGTGGCTACACCTTC | CASSDLTGSGRGYTF
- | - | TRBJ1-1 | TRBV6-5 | TGTGCCAGCAGTTACGCCAGGAGGGAATCTGAAGCTTTCTTT | CASSYARRESEAFF
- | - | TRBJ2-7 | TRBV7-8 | TGTGCCAGCAGCTTCGGAAGGGCACTCTACGAGCAGTACTTC | CASSFGRALYEQYF
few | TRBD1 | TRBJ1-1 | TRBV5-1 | TGCGCCAGCAGCTTGGGACAGGGGTGGGATGGCACTGAAGCTTTCTTT | CASSLGQGWDGTEAFF
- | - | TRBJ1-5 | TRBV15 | TGTGCCACCAGCAGAGCTACAGGACAGCCCCAGCATTTT | CATSRATGQPQHF
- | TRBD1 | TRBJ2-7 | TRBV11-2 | TGTGCCAGCAGCATAGACAGGGGCCACCCCTACGAGCAGTACTTC | CASSIDRGHPYEQYF
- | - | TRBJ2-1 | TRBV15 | TGTGCCACCAGCAGAGATTACAGCCACAATGAGCAGTTCTTC | CATSRDYSHNEQFF
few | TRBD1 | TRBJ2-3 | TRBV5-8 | TGTGCCAGCAGCGGAGGGGGACAGGTCGGGGCAGATACGCAGTATTTT | CASSGGGQVGADTQYF
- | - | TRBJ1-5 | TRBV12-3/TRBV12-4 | TGTGCCAGCAGTTTAGTCGGGGTCTCTCGGCCCCAGCATTTT | CASSLVGVSRPQHF
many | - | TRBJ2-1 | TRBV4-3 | TGCGCCAGCAGCCAAGATTCGTCCGCCCCCGGGACTTCTCTTTTCTTC | CASSQDSSAPGTSLFF
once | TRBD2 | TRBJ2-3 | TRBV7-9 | TGTGCCAGCAGCTTAGCCCCCCGAGCGGGGGAGGGCGATACGCAGTATTTT | CASSLAPRAGEGDTQYF
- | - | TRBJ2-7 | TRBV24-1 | TGTGCCACCAGTGATTCGAACGACTACGAGCAGTACTTC | CATSDSNDYEQYF
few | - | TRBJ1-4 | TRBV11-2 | TGTGCCAGCAGCTTAGGAATAATAGCAAGCGCTAATGAAAAACTGTTTTTT | CASSLGIIASANEKLFF
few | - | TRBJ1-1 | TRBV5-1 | TGCGCCAGCAGGGAGGACAAGAACACTGAAGCTTTCTTT | CASREDKNTEAFF
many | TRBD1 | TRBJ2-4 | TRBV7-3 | TGTGCCAGCAGCGCACAGGGGATGGGGACCAAAAACATTCAGTACTTC | CASSAQGMGTKNIQYF
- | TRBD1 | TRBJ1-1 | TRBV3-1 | TGTGCCAGCAGCCAACTAACCGGGACAGTGTTGAACACTGAAGCTTTCTTT | CASSQLTGTVLNTEAFF
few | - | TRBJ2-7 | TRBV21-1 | TGTGCCAGCAAAGCGGACGTCCGAAGAGATGAGCAGTACTTC | CASKADVRRDEQYF
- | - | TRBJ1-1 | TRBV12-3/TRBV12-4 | TGTGCCAGCAGTGCGATTGCGGGCACTGAAGCTTTCTTT | CASSAIAGTEAFF
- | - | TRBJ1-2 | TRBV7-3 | TGTGCCAGCAGCCCTACTCTGGGTTCGGCTGGCTACACCTTC | CASSPTLGSAGYTF
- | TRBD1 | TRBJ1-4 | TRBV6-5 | TGTGCCAGCAGACCTTACAGGGGGAGTGGGGAAAAACTGTTTTTT | CASRPYRGSGEKLFF
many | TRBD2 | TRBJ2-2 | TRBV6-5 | TGTGCCAGCAGCGCGACTAGCGCGACCGGGGAGCTGTTTTTT | CASSATSATGELFF
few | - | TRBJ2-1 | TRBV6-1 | TGTGCCAGCAGCGGTAGGGACATCCAGGAGGGCAATGAGCAGTTCTTC | CASSGRDIQEGNEQFF
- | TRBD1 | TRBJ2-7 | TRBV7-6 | TGTGCCAGCAGCTTAGGGGGACAGGGGTTAAGCCGCGAGCAGTACTTC | CASSLGGQGLSREQYF
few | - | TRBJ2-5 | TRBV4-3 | TGCGCCAGCAGCTCCCACGGCGGGGCCCAAGAGACCCAGTACTTC | CASSSHGGAQETQYF
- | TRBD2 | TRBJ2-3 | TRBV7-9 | TGTGCCAGCAGCTTCTCGACTAGCGGGAGGTATGATACGCAGTATTTT | CASSFSTSGRYDTQYF
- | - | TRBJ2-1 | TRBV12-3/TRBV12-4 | TGTGCCAGCAGTACAAGAGGTGCGCGGTACAATGAGCAGTTCTTC | CASSTRGARYNEQFF
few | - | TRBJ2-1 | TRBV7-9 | TGTGCCAGCAGCTTAATCAGGGGGGATGAGCAGTTCTTC | CASSLIRGDEQFF
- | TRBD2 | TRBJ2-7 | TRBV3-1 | TGTGCCAGCAGCCCCTACTCTAGCGGGGGTTACTACGAGCAGTACTTC | CASSPYSSGGYYEQYF
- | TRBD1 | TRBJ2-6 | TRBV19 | TGTGCCAGTAGTGGAGGACAGGGGGCGCTTGGGGCCAACGTCCTGACTTTC | CASSGGQGALGANVLTF
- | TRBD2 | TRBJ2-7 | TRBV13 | TGTGCCAGCAGCTTCGCGGGAGGGCCTTTCCCTCACGAGCAGTACTTC | CASSFAGGPFPHEQYF
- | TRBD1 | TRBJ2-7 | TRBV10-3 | TGTGCCACCCGTCCGGGACAGGGAAAGCACGAGCAGTACTTC | CATRPGQGKHEQYF
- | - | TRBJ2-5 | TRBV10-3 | TGTGCCATCAGTGGACTTGAGGGGGGGCTGGAGACCCAGTACTTC | CAISGLEGGLETQYF
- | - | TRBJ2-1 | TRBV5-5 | TGTGCCAGCAGCTTGCTTAAAACTGGGGGTAGAGATGAGCAGTTCTTC | CASSLLKTGGRDEQFF
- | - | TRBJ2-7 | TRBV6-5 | TGTGCCAGCAGTCCGAGGTACTTCACCGACGAGCAGTACTTC | CASSPRYFTDEQYF
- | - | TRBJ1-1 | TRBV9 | TGTGCCAGCAGCGCAAGTCAGGGTACCCGGTTGAGTGAAGCTTTCTTT | CASSASQGTRLSEAFF
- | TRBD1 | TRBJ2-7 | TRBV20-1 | TGCAGTGCTGGACAGGGCGCCTACGAGCAGTACTTC | CSAGQGAYEQYF
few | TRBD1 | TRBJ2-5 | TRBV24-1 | TGTGCCACCAGTGATCCTCCGGGACAGGGGGCTGGGGAGACCCAGTACTTC | CATSDPPGQGAGETQYF
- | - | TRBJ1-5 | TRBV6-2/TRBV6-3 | TGTGCCAGCGGCAGAAATCAGCCCCAGCATTTT | CASGRNQPQHF
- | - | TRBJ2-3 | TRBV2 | TGTGCCAGCAGTGAATTCGTCCTACTTCTACGCACAGATACGCAGTATTTT | CASSEFVLLLRTDTQYF
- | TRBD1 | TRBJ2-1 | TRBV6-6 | TGTGCCAGCCGTAGCCAACGCGGACAGGGGGCGAATGAGCAGTTCTTC | CASRSQRGQGANEQFF
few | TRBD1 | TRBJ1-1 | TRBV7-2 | TGTGCCAGCAGCTCACCCTGGGACAGGCGGGGGACTGAAGCTTTCTTT | CASSSPWDRRGTEAFF
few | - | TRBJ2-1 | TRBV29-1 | TGCAGCGTTGAATCCTCCTACAATGAGCAGTTCTTC | CSVESSYNEQFF
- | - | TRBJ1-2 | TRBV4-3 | TGCGCCAGCAGCCAAGAGCAGGGTCACAGGAGTAACTATGGCTACACCTTC | CASSQEQGHRSNYGYTF
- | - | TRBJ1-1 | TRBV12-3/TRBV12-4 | TGTGCCAGCACCACGATCGGCGGGCAGAACACTGAAGCTTTCTTT | CASTTIGGQNTEAFF
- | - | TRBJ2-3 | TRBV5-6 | TGTGCCAGCAGCCCGCGACCTGGTGGCACAGATACGCAGTATTTT | CASSPRPGGTDTQYF
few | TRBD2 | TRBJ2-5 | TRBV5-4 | TGTGCCAGCAGCGTCGGGACTAGCGGGATGGGGGAGACCCAGTACTTC | CASSVGTSGMGETQYF
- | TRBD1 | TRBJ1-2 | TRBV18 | TGTGCCAGCTCACCGTACGACAGGGCAGGGGCTAACTATGGCTACACCTTC | CASSPYDRAGANYGYTF
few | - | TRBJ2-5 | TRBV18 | TGTGCCAGCTCACCACCGGGGCAGGTGGGGGAGACCCAGTACTTC | CASSPPGQVGETQYF